The clone carrying this T cell receptor beta chain has a handful of counts. What it binds is unknown. The data were taken from a study of CD8 T cells in ankylosing spondylitis. From germline, CDR1 is SQVTM and CDR2 ANQGSEA. V was clipped by 3 bases and J by 6 bases; unmatched bases: 9. CDR3 length: 14 residues. TCRdb recomputed calls from the 5' RACE reads with MiXCR, one row per CDR3 protein. The table lists 150,000 to 200,000 distinct CDR3 sequences, about 16% of them singletons. Notes on the study in general: One TCR beta motif, made up of eight or nine highly homologous variants, appeared characteristic of ankylosing spondylitis blood.

The TCR sequence derives from a male donor with ankylosing spondylitis or in good health (not recorded which). The rearrangement uses TRBV29-1 and TRBJ2-3, with TRBD2 identical over 7 bases. The specimen was blood, either unsorted or a sorted T cell fraction (not recorded which). The DNA for the CDR3 is TGCAGCGTTGAGGTGGCGCGGGAGTGGGATACGCAGTATTTT. Translation: CSVEVAREWDTQYF.